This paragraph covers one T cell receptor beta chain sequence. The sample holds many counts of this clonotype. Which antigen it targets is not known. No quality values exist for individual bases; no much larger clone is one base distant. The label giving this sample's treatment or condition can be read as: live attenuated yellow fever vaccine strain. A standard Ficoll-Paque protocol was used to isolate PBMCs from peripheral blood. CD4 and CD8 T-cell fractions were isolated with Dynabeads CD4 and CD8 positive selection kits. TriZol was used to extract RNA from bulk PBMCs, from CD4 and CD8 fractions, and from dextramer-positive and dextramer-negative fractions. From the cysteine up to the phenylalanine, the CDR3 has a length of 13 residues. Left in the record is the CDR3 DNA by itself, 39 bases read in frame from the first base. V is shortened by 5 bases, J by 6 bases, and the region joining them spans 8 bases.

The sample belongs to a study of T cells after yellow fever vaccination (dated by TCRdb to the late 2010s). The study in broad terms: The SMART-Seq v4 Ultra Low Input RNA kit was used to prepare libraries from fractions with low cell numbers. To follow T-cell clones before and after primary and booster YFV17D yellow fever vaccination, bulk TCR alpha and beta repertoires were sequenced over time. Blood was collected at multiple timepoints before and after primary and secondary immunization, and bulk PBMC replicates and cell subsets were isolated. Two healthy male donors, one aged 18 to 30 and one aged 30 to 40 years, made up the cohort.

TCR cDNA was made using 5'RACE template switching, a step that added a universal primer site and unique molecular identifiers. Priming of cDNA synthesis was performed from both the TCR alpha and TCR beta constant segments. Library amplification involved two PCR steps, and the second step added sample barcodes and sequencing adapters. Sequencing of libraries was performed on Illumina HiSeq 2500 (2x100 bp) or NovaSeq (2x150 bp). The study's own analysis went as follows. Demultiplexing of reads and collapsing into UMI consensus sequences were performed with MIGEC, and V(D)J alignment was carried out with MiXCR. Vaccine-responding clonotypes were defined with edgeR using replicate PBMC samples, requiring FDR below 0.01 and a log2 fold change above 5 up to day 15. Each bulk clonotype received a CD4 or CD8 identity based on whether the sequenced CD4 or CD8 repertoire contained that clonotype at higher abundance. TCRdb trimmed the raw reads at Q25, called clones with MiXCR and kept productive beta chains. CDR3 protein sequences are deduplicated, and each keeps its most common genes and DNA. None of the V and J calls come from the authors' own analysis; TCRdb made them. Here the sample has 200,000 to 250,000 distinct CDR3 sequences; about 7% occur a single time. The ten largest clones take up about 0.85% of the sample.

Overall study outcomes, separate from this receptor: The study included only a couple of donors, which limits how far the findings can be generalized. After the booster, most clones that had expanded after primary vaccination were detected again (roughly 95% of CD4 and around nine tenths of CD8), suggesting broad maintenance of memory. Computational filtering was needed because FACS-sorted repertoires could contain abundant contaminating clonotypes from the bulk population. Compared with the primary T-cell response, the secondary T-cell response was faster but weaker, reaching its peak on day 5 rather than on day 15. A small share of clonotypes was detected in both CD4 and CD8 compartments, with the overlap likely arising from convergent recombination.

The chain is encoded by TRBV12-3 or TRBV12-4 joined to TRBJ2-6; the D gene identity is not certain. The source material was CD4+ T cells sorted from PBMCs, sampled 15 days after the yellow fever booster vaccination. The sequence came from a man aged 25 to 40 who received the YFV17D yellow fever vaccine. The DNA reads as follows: TGTGCCAGCAGTCCTCTGGAGGCCAACGTCCTGACTTTC. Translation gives CASSPLEANVLTF.